Below, 2 T cell receptor beta chains from the same sample are listed, as sequenced in a study of T cells in Graves' hyperthyroidism and ophthalmopathy. Amplification of TCR beta CDR3 regions used RNA as the template. HTBI primers were the set used in a first-round RT-PCR of the TCR CDR3. TCRdb redid the calling of the multiplex PCR reads with MiXCR, one entry per CDR3 protein. The sample yields about 680,000 distinct CDR3 sequences, under 45% seen once. Sequences were obtained from blood. These receptors were taken from a woman in her 40s with Graves' hyperthyroidism.

This clonotype has just a few counts. V usage is TRBV7-9 and J usage is TRBJ2-7; D assignment may be TRBD1 or TRBD2 (5 bases each). The germline gives CDR1 SEHNR, CDR2 FQNEAQ (reference sequence). The CDR3 length is 15 residues. The V end was cut by 5 bases, the J end by 3 bases, with 17 bases between. The CDR3 DNA sequence: TGTGCCAGCAGCCACCGGGACGGAACGATCTACGAGCAGTACTTC. Residues: CASSHRDGTIYEQYF.

At least ten counts were recorded for this clonotype. The V and J genes are TRBV29-1 and TRBJ1-1; D ambiguous. Trimming removed 3 bases at V and 11 bases at J, with 13 bases between. This CDR3 has 11 residues. Germline CDR1 SQVTM, CDR2 ANQGSEA. CDR3 in amino acids: CSVELGRLAFF. As DNA, the CDR3 is TGCAGCGTTGAGCTAGGGCGTCTCGCTTTCTTT.